A single sample is the source of the 22 T cell receptor beta chains below, sequenced in a study of radiotherapy plus CTLA-4 blockade in lung cancer. Clones were sequenced by immunoSEQ multiplex PCR, and TCRdb holds only the in-frame ones, with some missing. The table lists around 78,000 clones, around 81% of them singletons. This specimen was peripheral blood, taken from a patient treated with radiotherapy plus ipilimumab. Receptors originate from a human donor with non-small cell lung cancer who had a partial response to radiotherapy plus ipilimumab. Some clones in this sample may be carry-over from other donors' samples.

The chain recombines TRBV7-9 with TRBJ2-2, with 9 bases identical to TRBD2. CDR1 is SEHNR, CDR2 FQNEAQ, per germline (reference sequence). The CDR3 length is 16 residues. V dropped 5 bases and J dropped 6; count of bases not matched to a gene: 10. The CDR3 sequence: CASSGLAIRGSGELFF. The CDR3 DNA is TGTGCCAGCAGCGGACTAGCGATTAGAGGATCCGGGGAGCTGTTTTTT. Supplemented by reference TRBV7-9 and TRBJ2-2, the full variable domain reads DTGVSQNPRHKITKRGQNVTFRCDPISEHNRLYWYRQTLGQGPEFLTYFQNEAQLEKSRLLSDRFSAERPKGSFSTLEIQRTEQGDSAMYLCASSGLAIRGSGELFFGEGSRLTVL.

This clone has a handful of counts. The CDR3 protein is CASRDRSGNTIYF. The CDR3 bases are TGCGCCAGCAGGGACAGGAGTGGAAACACCATATATTTT. The V gene is TRBV10-2, the J gene TRBJ1-3, with 7 bases that match TRBD1. Germline-derived CDR1 and CDR2 are WSHSY and SAAADI. V lost 6 bases and J lost 3; bases outside the gene matches: 2. The CDR3 loop spans 13 amino acids.

The chain links TRBV25-1 to TRBJ2-3; 7 bases line up with TRBD2. Germline trimming cut 4 bases from V and 2 bases from J; bases unmatched to any gene: 12. Germline V lookup: CDR1 MGHDK, CDR2 SYGVNS. The CDR3 runs to 17 residues. CDR3 nucleotides: TGTGCCAGCAGTGCGAAATACACTAGCGACCCCACAGATACGCAGTATTTT. It translates to CASSAKYTSDPTDTQYF.

V and J are TRBV5-1 and TRBJ1-4; unclear D gene. This CDR3 has 15 residues. V dropped 0 bases and J dropped 2 bases, with 8 bases sitting between them. Germline assignment: CDR1 SGHRS and CDR2 YFSETQ. In DNA, the CDR3 is TGCGCCAGCAGCTTGGCCCCGGGGACTAATGAAAAACTGTTTTTT. It translates to CASSLAPGTNEKLFF.

CDR3 residues: CASSLELAGSTDTQYF. The DNA for the CDR3 is TGTGCCAGCAGCTTGGAACTAGCGGGGAGCACAGATACGCAGTATTTT. The chain joins TRBV5-6 to TRBJ2-3; 10 nucleotides align to TRBD2. V lost 0 bases and J lost 0; bases outside the gene matches: 1. Germline V lookup: CDR1 SGHDT, CDR2 YYEEEE. The CDR3 length is 16 residues.

The chain is built from TRBV10-1 and TRBJ1-6; TRBD1 matches at 9 bases. The trim removed 5 bases at V and 7 bases at J, leaving 6 bases unmatched. This CDR3 region has 15 residues. Germline V gives CDR1 WNHNN, CDR2 SYGVQD (reference sequence). CDR3 nucleotides: TGCGCCAGCAGTCCCGGGACAGGGATGAATTCACCCCTCCACTTT. Translation gives CASSPGTGMNSPLHF.

V is TRBV7-6 and J is TRBJ2-3; D may be TRBD1 (6 bases). V gave up 2 bases and J gave up 0 bases, with 18 bases separating them. Germline loops: CDR1 SGHVS, CDR2 FNYEAQ. The CDR3 consists of 18 residues. The CDR3 sequence is CASSLNPILGASTDTQYF. For the CDR3, the DNA is TGTGCCAGCAGCTTAAACCCCATCCTGGGGGCAAGCACAGATACGCAGTATTTT.

The J gene is TRBJ2-3, the V gene TRBV15; 10 nucleotides agree with TRBD1. The CDR3 is made up of 15 amino acids. V trimming: 9 bases; J trimming: 3 bases; junction bases outside the gene matches: 9. The germline V gene encodes CDR1 LNHNV and CDR2 YYDKDF (reference sequence). The CDR3 DNA reads TGTGCCACGCTACGTGACAGGGGGCAGACAGATACGCAGTATTTT. Translation gives CATLRDRGQTDTQYF. The whole variable domain, remainder taken from reference TRBV15 and TRBJ2-3, is DAMVIQNPRYQVTQFGKPVTLSCSQTLNHNVMYWYQQKSSQAPKLLFHYYDKDFNNEADTPDNFQSRRPNTSFCFLDIRSPGLGDTAMYLCATLRDRGQTDTQYFGPGTRLTVL.

This clone was recorded a few times. CDR3 DNA sequence: TGCGCCAGCAGCAAGACAGGGGGATCACCCCTCCACTTT. Its translation: CASSKTGGSPLHF. The gene calls are TRBV5-1 and TRBJ1-6; TRBD1 agrees at 9 bases. V was pared by 4 bases and J by 10 bases, with 3 bases of the junction left unmatched. The germline gives CDR1 SGHRS, CDR2 YFSETQ. The CDR3 has 13 amino acids.

This chain joins TRBV10-1 and TRBJ2-3; 7 nucleotides align to TRBD2. CDR3 length: 16 residues. V was clipped by 8 bases and J by 4 bases; unmatched bases: 15. Germline V gene data show CDR1 as WNHNN and CDR2 as SYGVQD (reference sequence). The CDR3 protein is CASALGGTTIADTQYF. The CDR3, as DNA: TGCGCCAGCGCCCTAGGAGGGACTACCATCGCAGATACGCAGTATTTT.

The V and J genes are TRBV6-1 and TRBJ2-7, with 13 bases lining up with TRBD2. Germline V gene sequence: CDR1 MNHNS, CDR2 SASEGT. This CDR3 has 14 amino acids. The V gene end was trimmed by 8 bases and the J gene end by 3 bases; junction bases not matched to a gene: 4. Written as DNA, the CDR3 is TGTGCCAGCCTAGGACTAGCGGGGGTCTACGAGCAGTACTTC. Its protein is CASLGLAGVYEQYF.

The chain has TRBV6-1 and TRBJ2-5; TRBD2 might be the D (5 bases). Per the germline V gene, CDR1 is MNHNS and CDR2 is SASEGT. This CDR3 contains 16 residues. V was clipped by 4 bases and J by 1 base, with 16 bases between them. CDR3 nucleotides: TGTGCCAGCAGTGTACGCGGTGGAGCGGTCCAAGAGACCCAGTACTTC. Translating it yields CASSVRGGAVQETQYF.

The DNA for the CDR3 is TGTGCCAGCAGTGCTCGGGAGGACAATCAGCCCCAGCATTTT. Its translation: CASSAREDNQPQHF. This chain connects TRBV6-1 to TRBJ1-5, with D uncertain. V lost 4 bases, J lost 3 bases, and 10 bases lay in between. Per the germline V gene, CDR1 is MNHNS and CDR2 is SASEGT. This CDR3 is built from 14 residues.

The gene calls are TRBV28 and TRBJ2-7; 14 nucleotides align to TRBD2. This CDR3 is 16 amino acids long. Germline V lookup: CDR1 MDHEN, CDR2 SYDVKM. The trim removed 5 bases at V and 4 bases at J, leaving 7 bases unmatched. The CDR3 here is CASSLPGTSGSYEQYF. In DNA form, the CDR3 reads TGTGCCAGCAGTCTTCCCGGGACTAGCGGGAGTTACGAGCAGTACTTC.

V and J are TRBV6-5 and TRBJ2-2; 7 nucleotides align to TRBD1. CDR1 is MNHEY, CDR2 SVGAGI, per germline. The CDR3 sequence is 15 residues long. With 6 bases clipped from V and 1 base from J, the junction kept 5 bases outside the gene matches. As DNA, the CDR3 is TGTGCCAGCAGCCGGGGACAGAAGAACACCGGGGAGCTGTTTTTT. Translated, it gives CASSRGQKNTGELFF.

V and J are TRBV6-5 and TRBJ2-7; TRBD1 matches 7 bases. The CDR3 sequence is 15 residues long. V gave up 3 bases and J gave up 7 bases; unmatched junction bases: 12. Germline V gene data show CDR1 as MNHEY and CDR2 as SVGAGI. CDR3 bases: TGTGCCAGCAGTTATTTGGCAGGGGGTCTGGGGGAGCAGTACTTC. Its translation: CASSYLAGGLGEQYF.

The chain is built from TRBV6-5 and TRBJ2-5; D gene unclear. The ends were cut back, 5 bases at V and 5 bases at J, with 12 bases in the middle. The CDR3 loop spans 13 amino acids. Looked up from germline, CDR1 is MNHEY and CDR2 is SVGAGI. The CDR3 DNA reads TGTGCCAGCAGTGCGATAAGCACTGAGACCCAGTACTTC. The encoded protein is CASSAISTETQYF.

The chain links TRBV25-1 to TRBJ1-6; maybe TRBD1 (6 bases). Germline CDR1 MGHDK, CDR2 SYGVNS. The V and J ends lost 4 bases and 7 bases respectively, with 14 bases between them. The CDR3 is 15 residues long. This CDR3 reads CASSGLTGWNSPLHF. The DNA for the CDR3 is TGTGCCAGCAGTGGGCTTACAGGGTGGAATTCACCCCTCCACTTT.

This rearrangement joins TRBV5-1 to TRBJ2-7; perhaps TRBD1 as D (6 bases). Germline CDR1 is SGHRS and CDR2 is YFSETQ. Trimming removed 2 bases from V and 2 bases from J, with 26 bases in between. The CDR3 runs to 19 residues. The CDR3 sequence is CASSFSPPGISGQPYEQYF. In DNA, the CDR3 is TGCGCCAGCAGCTTTTCCCCCCCCGGGATATCAGGACAGCCCTACGAGCAGTACTTC.

The CDR3 loop is CASSVQNNYGYTF. The CDR3 DNA sequence: TGTGCCAGCAGTGTACAGAACAACTATGGCTACACCTTC. The V call is TRBV28, the J call TRBJ1-2; D gene uncertain. The CDR3 sequence is 13 residues long. V gave up 5 bases and J gave up 2 bases, with 9 bases separating them. Per the germline V gene, CDR1 is MDHEN and CDR2 is SYDVKM.

V gene TRBV10-3 combines with J gene TRBJ2-5, with 8 bases fitting TRBD2. The CDR3 sequence is 15 residues long. The germline V gene has CDR1 ENHRY and CDR2 SYGVKD. J lost 4 bases, V lost 5 bases, and 9 bases had no gene match. The CDR3 DNA reads as TGTGCCATCAGTCGGGGGGGAGGGGTAATAGAGACCCAGTACTTC. Translated, it gives CAISRGGGVIETQYF.

The V gene is TRBV7-2, the J gene TRBJ2-1; 7 bases match TRBD1. Germline CDR1 is SGHTA and CDR2 is FQGNSA. Trimming at V came to 5 bases and at J to 6 bases, leaving 10 bases not matched to a gene. The CDR3 consists of 15 residues. CDR3: CASSTTGTAGNEQFF. CDR3 sequence (DNA): TGTGCCAGCAGCACCACCGGGACAGCTGGCAATGAGCAGTTCTTC. Filled out from reference TRBV7-2 and TRBJ2-1, the complete variable domain reads GAGVSQSPSNKVTEKGKDVELRCDPISGHTALYWYRQSLGQGLEFLIYFQGNSAPDKSGLPSDRFSAERTGGSVSTLTIQRTQQEDSAVYLCASSTTGTAGNEQFFGPGTRLTVL.